The present TCR beta chain was sequenced within a study of CD8+CD57+ T cells in acquired aplastic anemia. Germline CDR1 LNHNV, CDR2 YYDKDF (reference sequence). The CDR3 sequence is 12 residues long. Worth noting for this clonotype: At one end, the junction sequence differs from germline, possibly due to a read error.

Profiling that covered TCR beta VDJ and CDR3 relied on genomic DNA as its template. TCRdb re-called the reads through MiXCR, storing one row per CDR3 protein. The sample lists about 40,000 distinct CDR3 sequences, roughly 63% occurring once. Patients selected for sequencing had displayed CD8+CD57+ cell expansion by flow cytometry. Every patient was diagnosed with severe acquired aplastic anemia. The chain joins TRBV15 to TRBJ2-2; possible D gene TRBD2, 5 bases. Sample: sorted CD4+, CD8+, or CD8+CD57+ T cells (not recorded which) from PBMCs. This clonotype originated in a human donor with aplastic anemia. CDR3 nucleotide sequence: TGTGCCACCAGCAGAGATTATAGGGAGCTGTTCTTT. It is translated as CATSRDYRELFF.